Below are 17 T cell receptor beta chains sequenced from a single sample in a study of vaccination and CD4 T cells after COVID-19. These receptors lack a known antigen. The Oncomine TCR Beta short-read assay sequenced DNA from cultured CD4+ T cells. TCRdb re-called the PCR reads with MiXCR, one entry per CDR3 protein. The sample includes about 9,100 distinct CDR3 sequences, around 69% seen only once; the top ten take about 40%. Stated treatment: approximately 9-day PBMC culture with coronavirus spike peptide pools or control peptides (ViraFEST assay). Sequencing used CD4+ T cells from blood, cultured in vitro. These receptors were collected from a human donor who had recovered from COVID-19.

This chain connects TRBV3-1 to TRBJ2-1; D may match TRBD1 or TRBD2 (5 bases each). CDR1 LGHDT and CDR2 YNNKEL come from the germline V gene (reference sequence). CDR3 length: 15 residues. V lost 0 bases and J lost 6, with 12 bases in between. As DNA, the CDR3 is TGTGCCAGCAGCCAAGATTGGGGCGGAGGCAATGAGCAGTTCTTC. Protein: CASSQDWGGGNEQFF.

This sequence joins TRBV30 and TRBJ2-2, with TRBD1 matching over 7 bases. The CDR3 has 14 amino acids. Germline V gives CDR1 GTSNPN, CDR2 SVGIG (reference sequence). With 4 bases clipped from V and 2 bases from J, the junction kept 4 bases outside the gene matches. CDR3 in amino acids: CAWTRDSNTGELFF. CDR3 nucleotides: TGTGCCTGGACCCGGGACAGTAACACCGGGGAGCTGTTTTTT.

Concerning this clonotype itself: A junction boundary mismatches the germline segment, possibly from a read error. The chain has TRBV9 and TRBJ2-6; possibly TRBD1 for D (5 bases). The germline CDR1 and CDR2 sequences are SGDLS and YYNGEE. The CDR3 spans 16 residues. Here the CDR3 DNA reads TGCGCCAGCAGCGTAGACAGAGACTCTGGGGCCAACGTCCTGACTTTC. Amino acid sequence: CASSVDRDSGANVLTF.

V and J are TRBV24-1 and TRBJ1-2; 9 bases are a match to TRBD1. V lost 4 bases, J lost 5 bases, and 10 bases stayed unmatched. Germline CDR1 and CDR2: KGHDR and SFDVKD. CDR3 length: 16 residues. The CDR3 region has the DNA TGTGCCACCAGTGACCCGGGACAGGGAGGAGGGTATGGCTACACCTTC. Residues: CATSDPGQGGGYGYTF.

This rearrangement joins TRBV19 to TRBJ2-1; 10 bases are shared with TRBD1. CDR3 length equals 14 residues. The germline V gene encodes CDR1 LNHDA and CDR2 SQIVND (reference sequence). V was pared by 8 bases and J by 5 bases, with 6 bases of the junction left unmatched. Here the CDR3 DNA reads TGTGCCAGTCGGGGGACAGGGGCGAACAATGAGCAGTTCTTC. Protein product: CASRGTGANNEQFF.

There are a few counts of this clonotype. The chain joins TRBV20-1 to TRBJ1-2, with D possibly matching TRBD1 (6 bases). The CDR3 has 16 amino acids. V gave up 0 bases and J gave up 2 bases, with 16 bases separating them. Germline lookup yields CDR1 DFQATT and CDR2 SNEGSKA (reference sequence). The CDR3 region has the DNA TGCAGTGCTAGAGATCGCACGCAGGGGAGGAACTATGGCTACACCTTC. It specifies CSARDRTQGRNYGYTF.

The V and J genes are TRBV30 and TRBJ2-3; D unclear. V gave up 1 base and J gave up 2 bases, with 10 bases separating them. CDR1 is GTSNPN, CDR2 SVGIG, per germline (reference sequence). This CDR3 comprises 14 residues. The CDR3 sequence: CAWSGPFHTDTQYF. The CDR3 nucleotides are TGTGCCTGGAGTGGGCCTTTTCACACAGATACGCAGTATTTT.

This chain uses TRBV19 with TRBJ1-2; D not resolved. Deletions cut 0 bases from V and 11 bases from J, with 13 bases between. The CDR3 covers 13 residues. Germline assignment: CDR1 LNHDA and CDR2 SQIVND (reference sequence). CDR3 protein: CASSIDTYGGYTF. The CDR3 DNA sequence: TGTGCCAGTAGTATAGACACATACGGCGGGTACACCTTC.

The V gene is TRBV10-3, the J gene TRBJ1-6; maybe TRBD1 (6 bases). Trimming took 8 bases from V and 7 from J, leaving 12 bases between them. The CDR3 covers 13 residues. CDR1 is ENHRY, CDR2 SYGVKD, per germline. DNA for the CDR3: TGTGCCATCGCCGAGGACAGAAATTCACCCCTCCACTTT. The encoded protein is CAIAEDRNSPLHF.

The chain uses TRBV7-3 and TRBJ1-1; unclear D gene. Per the germline V gene, CDR1 is SGHTA and CDR2 is FQGTGA. The V and J ends lost 5 bases and 5 bases respectively, with 12 bases between them. The CDR3 contains 13 residues. The CDR3 is CASSIGGKTEAFF. Here the CDR3 DNA reads TGTGCCAGCAGCATCGGAGGAAAAACTGAAGCTTTCTTT.

The rearrangement joins TRBV6-1 to TRBJ1-3; D perhaps matches TRBD1 (5 bases). The CDR3 has 19 amino acids. V was trimmed by 2 bases and J by 0 bases, leaving 20 bases between them. Germline CDR1 MNHNS, CDR2 SASEGT. CDR3 nucleotides: TGTGCCAGCAGTGAAAGTAGATTTTGGGGGGAGAGCTCTGGAAACACCATATATTTT. This translates into CASSESRFWGESSGNTIYF.

The CDR3 is CASSYAGAGDTQYF. The CDR3 nucleotides are TGTGCCAGCAGTTACGCAGGGGCCGGAGATACGCAGTATTTT. The rearrangement uses TRBV6-2 or TRBV6-3 and TRBJ2-3; D may be TRBD1 (6 bases). Germline values: CDR1 MNHEY, CDR2 SVGEGT. The CDR3 is made up of 14 amino acids. V was clipped by 2 bases and J by 5 bases, with 11 bases between them.

This clonotype was counted only a few times. V usage is TRBV6-1 and J usage is TRBJ2-7; TRBD1 is a possible D gene (6 bases). Between the trimmed V and J ends, which lost 5 bases and 2 bases, there was a span of 16 bases. Looked up from germline, CDR1 is MNHNS and CDR2 is SASEGT. The CDR3 totals 15 residues. The CDR3 sequence: CASSTSGTPAYEQYF. DNA for the CDR3: TGTGCCAGCAGTACCTCCGGGACACCCGCCTACGAGCAGTACTTC.

The chain employs TRBV15 and TRBJ2-7, with D perhaps TRBD2 (6 bases). Germline V gene sequence: CDR1 LNHNV, CDR2 YYDKDF (reference sequence). The CDR3 has 15 residues. V lost 5 bases and J lost 5, with 19 bases in between. The CDR3: CATSLFREHGDEQYF. CDR3 sequence (DNA): TGTGCCACCAGCCTCTTCCGGGAGCATGGAGACGAGCAGTACTTC.

The V call is TRBV12-3 or TRBV12-4, the J call TRBJ1-5; perhaps TRBD1 as D (5 bases). Trimming shortened V by 6 bases and J by 4 bases, and 10 bases separated the two germline ends. The CDR3 loop spans 13 amino acids. The CDR3 reads CASSQQENQPQHF. The CDR3 nucleotides read TGTGCCAGCAGCCAACAGGAAAATCAGCCCCAGCATTTT.

The chain couples TRBV2 to TRBJ2-5; D perhaps matches TRBD2 (6 bases). The CDR3 loop spans 15 amino acids. Germline-derived CDR1 and CDR2 are SNHLY and FYNNEI. The V end was cut by 6 bases, the J end by 0 bases, with 14 bases between. In DNA form, the CDR3 reads TGTGCCAGCAGACCCCCGGGAGCCTACCAAGAGACCCAGTACTTC. This encodes CASRPPGAYQETQYF.

The chain combines TRBV7-3 with TRBJ2-1, with TRBD2 identical over 10 bases. The CDR3 sequence is 15 residues long. Germline assignment: CDR1 SGHTA and CDR2 FQGTGA. After removal of 2 bases from V and 5 bases from J, the junction contained 3 bases not matched to a gene. CDR3 DNA: TGTGCCAGCAGCTTAGGGACTAGCGAAAACAATGAGCAGTTCTTC. It encodes CASSLGTSENNEQFF.